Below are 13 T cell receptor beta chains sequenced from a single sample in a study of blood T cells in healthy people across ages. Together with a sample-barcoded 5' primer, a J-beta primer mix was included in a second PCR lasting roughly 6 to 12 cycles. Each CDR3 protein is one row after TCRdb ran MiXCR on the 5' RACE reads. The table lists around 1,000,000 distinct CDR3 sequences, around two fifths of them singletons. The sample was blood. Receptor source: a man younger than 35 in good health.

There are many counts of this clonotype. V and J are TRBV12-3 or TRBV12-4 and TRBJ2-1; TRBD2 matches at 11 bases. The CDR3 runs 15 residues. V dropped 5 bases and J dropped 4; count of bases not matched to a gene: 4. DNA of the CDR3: TGTGCCAGCAGTAAAACTAGCGGGGGTTACAATGAGCAGTTCTTC. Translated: CASSKTSGGYNEQFF.

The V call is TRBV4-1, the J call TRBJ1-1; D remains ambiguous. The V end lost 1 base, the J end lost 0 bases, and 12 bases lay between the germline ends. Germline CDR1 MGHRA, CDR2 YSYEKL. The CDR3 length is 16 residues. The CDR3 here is CASSQGERPVNTEAFF. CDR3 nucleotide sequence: TGCGCCAGCAGCCAAGGGGAGCGGCCCGTGAACACTGAAGCTTTCTTT.

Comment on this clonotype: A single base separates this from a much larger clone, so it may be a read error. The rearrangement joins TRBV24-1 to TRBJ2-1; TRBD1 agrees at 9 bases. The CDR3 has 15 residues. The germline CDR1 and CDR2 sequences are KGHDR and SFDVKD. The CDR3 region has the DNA TGTGCCACCAGTGATTCGGGACAGGGTAACAATGTGCAGTTCTTC. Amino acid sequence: CATSDSGQGNNVQFF.

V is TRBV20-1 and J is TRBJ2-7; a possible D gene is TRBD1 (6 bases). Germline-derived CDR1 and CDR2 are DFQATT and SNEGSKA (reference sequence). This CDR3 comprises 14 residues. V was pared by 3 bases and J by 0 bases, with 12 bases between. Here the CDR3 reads CSASGRGVSYEQYF. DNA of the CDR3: TGCAGTGCTAGTGGCAGGGGAGTCTCCTACGAGCAGTACTTC.

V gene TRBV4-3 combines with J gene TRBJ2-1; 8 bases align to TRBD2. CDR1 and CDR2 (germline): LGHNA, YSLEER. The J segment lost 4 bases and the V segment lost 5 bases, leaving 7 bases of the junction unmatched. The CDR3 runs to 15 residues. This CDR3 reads CASSATGGPYNEQFF. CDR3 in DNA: TGCGCCAGCAGCGCCACGGGGGGGCCATACAATGAGCAGTTCTTC.

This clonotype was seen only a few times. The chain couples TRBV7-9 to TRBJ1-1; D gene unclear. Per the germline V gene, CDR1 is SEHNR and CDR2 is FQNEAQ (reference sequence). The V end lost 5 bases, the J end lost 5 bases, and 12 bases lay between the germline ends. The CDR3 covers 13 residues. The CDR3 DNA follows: TGTGCCAGCAGCCCCACCTCAGCGACTGAAGCTTTCTTT. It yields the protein CASSPTSATEAFF.

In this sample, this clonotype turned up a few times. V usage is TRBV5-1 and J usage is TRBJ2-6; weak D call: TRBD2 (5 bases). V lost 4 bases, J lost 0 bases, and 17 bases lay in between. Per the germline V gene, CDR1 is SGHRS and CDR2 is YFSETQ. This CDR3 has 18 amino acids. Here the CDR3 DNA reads TGCGCCAGCAGCCCAGAGTATTCGGGGATCTCTGGGGCCAACGTCCTGACTTTC. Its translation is CASSPEYSGISGANVLTF.

CDR3 sequence: CASSQDDSADTQYF. The CDR3 DNA is TGTGCCAGCAGCCAGGACGACAGCGCAGATACGCAGTATTTT. V is TRBV3-1 and J is TRBJ2-3; D is perhaps TRBD1 (5 bases). V gave up 3 bases and J gave up 4 bases, with 11 bases separating them. CDR3 length: 14 amino acids. Germline CDR1 and CDR2: LGHDT and YNNKEL (reference sequence).

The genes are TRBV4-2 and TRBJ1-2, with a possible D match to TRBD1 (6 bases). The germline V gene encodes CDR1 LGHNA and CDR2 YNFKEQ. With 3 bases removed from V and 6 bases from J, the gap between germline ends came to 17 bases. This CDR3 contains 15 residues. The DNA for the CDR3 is TGTGCCAGCAGCCAGAGGGGGAGGGCGCGTGATGGCTACACCTTC. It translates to CASSQRGRARDGYTF.

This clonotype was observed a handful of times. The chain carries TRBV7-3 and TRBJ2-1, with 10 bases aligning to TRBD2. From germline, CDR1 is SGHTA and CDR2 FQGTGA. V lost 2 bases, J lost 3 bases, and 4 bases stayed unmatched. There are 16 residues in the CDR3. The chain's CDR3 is CASSLSGTSDYNEQFF. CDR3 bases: TGTGCCAGCAGCTTATCAGGGACTAGCGACTACAATGAGCAGTTCTTC.

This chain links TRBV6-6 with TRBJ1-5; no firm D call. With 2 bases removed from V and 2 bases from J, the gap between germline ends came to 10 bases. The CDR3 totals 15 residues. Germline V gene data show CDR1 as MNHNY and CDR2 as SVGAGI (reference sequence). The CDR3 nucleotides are TGTGCCAGCAGTTACGATGGTGGAGGCAATCAGCCCCAGCATTTT. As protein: CASSYDGGGNQPQHF.

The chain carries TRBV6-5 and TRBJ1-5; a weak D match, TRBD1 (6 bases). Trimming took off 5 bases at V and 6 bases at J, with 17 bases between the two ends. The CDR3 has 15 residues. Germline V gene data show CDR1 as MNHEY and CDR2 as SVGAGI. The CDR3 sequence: CASSEGQSASQPQHF. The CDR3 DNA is TGTGCCAGCAGTGAGGGACAATCTGCGTCTCAGCCCCAGCATTTT.

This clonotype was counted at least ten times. CDR3: CASSLGQANYEQYF. CDR3 DNA: TGTGCCAGCAGCCTAGGACAGGCGAACTACGAGCAGTACTTC. This chain joins TRBV12-3 or TRBV12-4 and TRBJ2-7, with 7 positions matching TRBD1. The CDR3 length is 14 residues. V lost 6 bases, J lost 3 bases, and 8 bases stayed unmatched.